The rows below give T cell receptor beta chains drawn from one sample of a study of radiotherapy plus CTLA-4 blockade in lung cancer. Data came from immunoSEQ multiplex PCR; TCRdb stores just in-frame clones and leaves some out. The sample carries about 51,000 clones, 75% to 80% recorded once. Specimen: peripheral blood, collected from a patient treated with radiotherapy plus ipilimumab. These receptors were obtained from a human donor with non-small cell lung cancer whose response to radiotherapy plus ipilimumab could not be evaluated. CDR3s include the opening cysteine and the closing phenylalanine or tryptophan. Each record gives: J gene, D gene, clone size, V gene, CDR3 DNA, CDR3 protein. A D gene is named only where the DNA matches it firmly. Only some rows state a clone size, as once, few, many or a class for expanded clones.

J gene: TRBJ2-2
D gene: .
clone size: .
V gene: TRBV28
CDR3 DNA: TGTGCCAGCAGTCAATGGACAGTTACGAACACCGGGGAGCTGTTTTTT
CDR3 protein: CASSQWTVTNTGELFF

J gene: TRBJ2-3
D gene: TRBD1
clone size: .
V gene: TRBV4-1
CDR3 DNA: TGCGCCAGCAGTCGGTCTGGACAGGGGTCGTGGACAGATACGCAGTATTTT
CDR3 protein: CASSRSGQGSWTDTQYF

J gene: TRBJ2-3
D gene: TRBD2
clone size: .
V gene: TRBV25-1
CDR3 DNA: TGTGCCAGCAGTCTAGCGGGAACTAGCACAGATACGCAGTATTTT
CDR3 protein: CASSLAGTSTDTQYF

J gene: TRBJ1-2
D gene: .
clone size: few
V gene: TRBV28
CDR3 DNA: TGTGCCAGCAGGTCCCCCAGGAGGGCTCTCTACACCTTC
CDR3 protein: CASRSPRRALYTF

J gene: TRBJ2-2
D gene: TRBD2
clone size: .
V gene: TRBV5-1
CDR3 DNA: TGCGCCAGCAGCTTGGCGGGAGGTGCCACCGGGGAGCTGTTTTTT
CDR3 protein: CASSLAGGATGELFF

J gene: TRBJ1-5
D gene: .
clone size: few
V gene: TRBV7-2
CDR3 DNA: TGTGCCAGCAGCTCGGAGGGATATAGCAATCAGCCCCAGCATTTT
CDR3 protein: CASSSEGYSNQPQHF

J gene: TRBJ1-6
D gene: TRBD1
clone size: .
V gene: TRBV6-4
CDR3 DNA: TGTGCCAGCAGTGTCCAACCGGGACAGCATAATTCACCCCTCCACTTT
CDR3 protein: CASSVQPGQHNSPLHF

J gene: TRBJ2-3
D gene: .
clone size: .
V gene: TRBV9
CDR3 DNA: TGTGCCAGCAGCGTAGCTCCCCAGGGGCGCACAGATACGCAGTATTTT
CDR3 protein: CASSVAPQGRTDTQYF

J gene: TRBJ2-7
D gene: .
clone size: .
V gene: TRBV4-1
CDR3 DNA: TGCGCCAGCAGCCACGGGACAACTTTCTACGAGCAGTACTTC
CDR3 protein: CASSHGTTFYEQYF

J gene: TRBJ2-7
D gene: TRBD2
clone size: few
V gene: TRBV7-2
CDR3 DNA: TGTGCCAGCAGCTTAGCCTATAGCGGGGGGGTGTACGAGCAGTACTTC
CDR3 protein: CASSLAYSGGVYEQYF

J gene: TRBJ1-5
D gene: .
clone size: .
V gene: TRBV6-5
CDR3 DNA: TGTGCCAGCAGTCCCAATGAGGGCTGGCAGCCCCAGCATTTT
CDR3 protein: CASSPNEGWQPQHF

J gene: TRBJ2-2
D gene: .
clone size: .
V gene: TRBV9
CDR3 DNA: TGTGCCAGCAGCGCGATGGGGCCTAACACCGGGGAGCTGTTTTTT
CDR3 protein: CASSAMGPNTGELFF

J gene: TRBJ2-3
D gene: .
clone size: .
V gene: TRBV5-4
CDR3 DNA: TGTGCCAGCAGCCCAAGCCTCGGCACAGATACGCAGTATTTT
CDR3 protein: CASSPSLGTDTQYF

J gene: TRBJ2-1
D gene: TRBD2
clone size: .
V gene: TRBV5-1
CDR3 DNA: TGCGCCAGCAGCTTGTGGGGGACTAGCGGGGCGTACAATGAGCAGTTCTTC
CDR3 protein: CASSLWGTSGAYNEQFF

J gene: TRBJ2-5
D gene: .
clone size: .
V gene: TRBV6-6
CDR3 DNA: TGTGCCAGCAGTTACGAGGGAGAGACCCAGTACTTC
CDR3 protein: CASSYEGETQYF

J gene: TRBJ1-6
D gene: TRBD1
clone size: few
V gene: TRBV7-2
CDR3 DNA: TGTGCCAGCAGCTTAGCGGTTGGGACAGGGTTAAATTCACCCCTCCACTTT
CDR3 protein: CASSLAVGTGLNSPLHF